The 23 T cell receptor beta chains below all came from one sample that was sequenced in a study of T-cell reconstitution after alpha-beta-depleted transplantation in children. Researchers prepared the TCRbeta library using unique molecular identifiers, the study reports. MiXCR, run by TCRdb on the PCR reads, gives a single entry per CDR3 protein. This sample has hundreds of thousands of distinct CDR3 sequences; around 7.8% occur once, and the top ten carry almost 6.5%. Sequencing used PBMCs, mostly from graft donor cells, obtained 180 days after TCRalphabeta/CD19-depleted stem cell transplant. Receptor source: a male patient aged 5 to 17 who had a stem cell transplant for acute lymphoblastic leukemia, so the T cells may come from the graft donor.

This clonotype was seen ten or more times. The CDR3 sequence: CSATGTSGRLAAQETQYF. CDR3 sequence (DNA): TGCAGTGCTACCGGGACTAGCGGGAGGTTGGCCGCCCAAGAGACCCAGTACTTC. This chain uses TRBV20-1 with TRBJ2-5; the match to TRBD2 covers 15 bases. CDR3 length: 18 residues. From germline, CDR1 is DFQATT and CDR2 SNEGSKA (reference sequence). Germline trimming cut 4 bases from V and 1 base from J; bases unmatched to any gene: 10.

This clonotype showed up many times. V and J are TRBV9 and TRBJ2-1; no definite D call. The CDR3 totals 15 residues. Per the germline V gene, CDR1 is SGDLS and CDR2 is YYNGEE. V lost 4 bases to trimming and J lost 4 bases, with 15 bases between them. Here the CDR3 reads CASSSSGHSYNEQFF. CDR3 DNA: TGTGCCAGCAGCTCGTCCGGGCACTCTTACAATGAGCAGTTCTTC.

This clonotype was detected many times. The chain recombines TRBV9 with TRBJ2-7, with 10 nucleotides matching TRBD1. The CDR3 has 15 amino acids. V lost 0 bases to trimming and J lost 2 bases; unmatched junction nucleotides: 2. Germline CDR1 reads SGDLS; CDR2 reads YYNGEE. The CDR3 here is CASSVEDRGTYEQYF. The CDR3 bases are TGTGCCAGCAGCGTAGAGGACAGGGGGACCTACGAGCAGTACTTC.

This clonotype was seen repeatedly, ten times or more. The chain has TRBV20-1 and TRBJ1-2; a weak D match, TRBD1 (5 bases). Per the germline V gene, CDR1 is DFQATT and CDR2 is SNEGSKA (reference sequence). The CDR3 totals 14 residues. V lost 6 bases, J lost 0 bases, and 14 bases lay in between. The CDR3 DNA reads as TGCAGTGCGGTACGACAGCATTCTAACTATGGCTACACCTTC. It codes for CSAVRQHSNYGYTF.

This clonotype was observed at least ten times. The chain is built from TRBV5-1 and TRBJ2-7, with D perhaps assigned TRBD1 or TRBD2 (5 bases each). Germline loops: CDR1 SGHRS, CDR2 YFSETQ. CDR3 length: 14 residues. V dropped 3 bases and J dropped 1 base, with 11 bases sitting between them. The CDR3 nucleotides read TGCGCCAGCAGCTGGGACGCCTCTTCCTACGAGCAGTACTTC. Protein product: CASSWDASSYEQYF.

This clonotype was picked up many times. The chain employs TRBV5-6 and TRBJ1-1; possibly TRBD1 for D (5 bases). Looked up from germline, CDR1 is SGHDT and CDR2 is YYEEEE. Trimming removed 0 bases at V and 1 base at J, with 10 bases between. The CDR3 is 15 residues long. In nucleotides, the CDR3 is TGTGCCAGCAGCTTGGTACAGGTTTCGAACACTGAAGCTTTCTTT. This translates into CASSLVQVSNTEAFF.

This clonotype was seen repeatedly, ten times or more. The J gene is TRBJ2-7, the V gene TRBV12-3 or TRBV12-4; TRBD1 or TRBD2 may be the D gene (5 bases each). The CDR3 runs 14 residues. V lost 1 base and J lost 4, with 11 bases in between. The CDR3 loop is CASSLGGGTYEQYF. DNA for the CDR3: TGTGCCAGCAGTTTAGGTGGGGGTACGTACGAGCAGTACTTC.

In this sample, this clonotype turned up many times. The chain uses TRBV24-1 and TRBJ2-1; TRBD1 agrees at 12 bases. The CDR3 loop spans 16 amino acids. After removal of 2 bases from V and 10 bases from J, the junction contained 8 bases not matched to a gene. Germline CDR1 is KGHDR and CDR2 is SFDVKD. CDR3 sequence: CATSDSGTGGAEEQFF. The CDR3 DNA is TGTGCCACCAGTGATTCCGGGACAGGGGGCGCGGAGGAGCAGTTCTTC.

This clonotype was detected only a few times. The rearrangement uses TRBV27 and TRBJ1-6; 9 nucleotides align to TRBD1. The CDR3 consists of 16 residues. The V and J ends lost 2 bases and 7 bases, in that order; junction bases with no gene match: 6. The germline CDR1 and CDR2 sequences are MNHEY and SMNVEV (reference sequence). The CDR3 reads CASSLVLGQGNSPLHF. The CDR3 nucleotides read TGTGCCAGCAGTTTAGTGTTGGGACAGGGAAATTCACCCCTCCACTTT.

The sample holds many counts of this clonotype. This chain joins TRBV12-3 or TRBV12-4 and TRBJ2-3, with D perhaps matching TRBD2 (6 bases). V was shortened by 7 bases and J by 0 bases, with 17 bases between the two germline ends. The CDR3 has 16 amino acids. CDR3: CASTDPGGSSTDTQYF. In DNA form, the CDR3 reads TGTGCCAGCACAGATCCCGGGGGTTCTAGCACAGATACGCAGTATTTT.

This clonotype was picked up many times. This chain joins TRBV6-1 and TRBJ1-2; a weak D match, TRBD1 (5 bases). Trimming took off 6 bases at V and 4 bases at J, with 9 bases between the two ends. This CDR3 is 12 amino acids long. CDR1 MNHNS and CDR2 SASEGT come from the germline V gene. CDR3 nucleotides: TGTGCCAGCAGGGGGGGATCCTATGGCTACACCTTC. Its protein is CASRGGSYGYTF.

This clonotype was recorded many times. The chain links TRBV20-1 to TRBJ2-7, with D uncertain. Germline V gene lookup returns CDR1 DFQATT and CDR2 SNEGSKA (reference sequence). V lost 7 bases and J lost 1, with 17 bases in between. The CDR3 consists of 14 residues. CDR3: CSVPWTRGSYEQYF. CDR3 in DNA: TGCAGTGTTCCGTGGACGAGAGGTTCCTACGAGCAGTACTTC.

This clonotype was observed at least ten times. This chain joins TRBV21-1 and TRBJ1-4; the table's D call, TRBD1, was not checked against the DNA. TRBV21-1 is marked as a pseudogene. This CDR3 is built from 17 residues. The CDR3 loop reads CASSKELGTGRREKLFF. As DNA, the CDR3 is TGTGCCAGCAGCAAAGAATTGGGCACAGGGAGAAGGGAAAAACTGTTTTTT.

A few counts support this clonotype. The V and J genes are TRBV19 and TRBJ1-5; D call uncertain. With 3 bases removed from V and 2 bases from J, the gap between germline ends came to 11 bases. CDR1 is LNHDA and CDR2 is SQIVND in the germline V gene (reference sequence). CDR3 length: 15 amino acids. DNA for the CDR3: TGTGCCAGTAGTATCACCTACCGGGGCAATCAGCCCCAGCATTTT. Translating it yields CASSITYRGNQPQHF.

This clonotype was detected many times. The V call is TRBV20-1, the J call TRBJ1-2; maybe TRBD1 (6 bases). V was trimmed by 6 bases and J by 2 bases, leaving 16 bases between them. This CDR3 has 14 residues. From germline, CDR1 is DFQATT and CDR2 SNEGSKA (reference sequence). CDR3 residues: CSAINREDNYGYTF. For the CDR3, the DNA is TGCAGTGCCATCAACAGGGAGGACAACTATGGCTACACCTTC.

This clonotype was seen at least ten times. The chain employs TRBV7-3 and TRBJ2-3; 7 bases match TRBD1. This CDR3 has 14 amino acids. V was clipped by 5 bases and J by 2 bases; unmatched bases: 4. CDR1 and CDR2 from the germline V gene are SGHTA and FQGTGA. The CDR3 is CASSPTGDTDTQYF. The CDR3 DNA reads as TGTGCCAGCAGCCCTACAGGGGACACAGATACGCAGTATTTT.

CDR3 nucleotide sequence: TGTGCCACCCAAAGGAGTGACTATGGCTACACCTTC. It yields the protein CATQRSDYGYTF. The genes are TRBV2 and TRBJ1-2; D is ambiguous. The CDR3 is 12 residues long. The germline V gene has CDR1 SNHLY and CDR2 FYNNEI. V gave up 10 bases and J gave up 3 bases, with 12 bases separating them.

This clonotype was counted many times. The chain combines TRBV7-6 with TRBJ2-2, with D possibly called TRBD1 or TRBD2 (6 bases each). Germline assignment: CDR1 SGHVS and CDR2 FNYEAQ. V dropped 4 bases and J dropped 6 bases, with 18 bases sitting between them. The CDR3 length is 16 residues. CDR3: CASSSPWGAAAGELFF. CDR3 DNA: TGTGCCAGCAGCTCGCCTTGGGGGGCGGCTGCCGGGGAGCTGTTTTTT.

This clonotype occurred many times. The V gene is TRBV3-1, the J gene TRBJ2-3; D not certain. V lost 1 base, J lost 3 bases, and 26 bases lay in between. There are 20 residues in the CDR3. Looked up from germline, CDR1 is LGHDT and CDR2 is YNNKEL (reference sequence). The CDR3 loop reads CASSQASTEYQSRPTDTQYF. CDR3 nucleotide sequence: TGTGCCAGCAGCCAAGCTTCCACAGAGTACCAAAGTAGACCTACAGATACGCAGTATTTT.

This clonotype was counted between two and nine times. V gene TRBV18 combines with J gene TRBJ2-7; D possibly uses TRBD1 or TRBD2 (5 bases each). V dropped 1 base and J dropped 3 bases, with 13 bases sitting between them. Germline assignment: CDR1 KGHSH and CDR2 LQKENI. This CDR3 contains 15 residues. The CDR3 sequence: CASSPLGTGNYEQYF. The CDR3 DNA reads TGTGCCAGCTCACCACTCGGGACGGGGAACTACGAGCAGTACTTC. The full variable domain, completed using reference TRBV18 and TRBJ2-7, is NAGVMQNPRHLVRRRGQEARLRCSPMKGHSHVYWYRQLPEEGLKFMVYLQKENIIDESGMPKERFSAEFPKEGPSILRIQQVVRGDSAAYFCASSPLGTGNYEQYFGPGTRLTVT.

This clonotype was seen repeatedly, ten times or more. DNA for the CDR3: TGCAGTGCACCCCGGGACAACTCCTACGAGCAGTACTTC. It codes for CSAPRDNSYEQYF. The chain combines TRBV20-1 with TRBJ2-7, with D possibly TRBD1 on 6 matching bases. The CDR3 covers 13 residues. V gave up 6 bases and J gave up 0 bases, with 12 bases separating them. CDR1 and CDR2 (germline): DFQATT, SNEGSKA (reference sequence).

The chain carries TRBV6-5 and TRBJ2-1; TRBD2 aligns across 7 bases. J gave up 7 bases and V 2 bases, and 5 bases lay outside the gene matches. This CDR3 has 14 amino acids. From germline, CDR1 is MNHEY and CDR2 SVGAGI. CDR3 loop: CASSYREEGNEQFF. CDR3 nucleotide sequence: TGTGCCAGCAGTTACCGGGAGGAGGGGAATGAGCAGTTCTTC.

The sample holds many counts of this clonotype. The chain couples TRBV6-2 or TRBV6-3 to TRBJ2-1; D unclear. Germline V gene sequence: CDR1 MNHEY, CDR2 SVGEGT. CDR3 length equals 13 residues. V was shortened by 5 bases and J by 4 bases, with 9 bases between the two germline ends. DNA of the CDR3: TGTGCCAGCAGTGTTTTGGGTTACAATGAGCAGTTCTTC. Residues: CASSVLGYNEQFF.